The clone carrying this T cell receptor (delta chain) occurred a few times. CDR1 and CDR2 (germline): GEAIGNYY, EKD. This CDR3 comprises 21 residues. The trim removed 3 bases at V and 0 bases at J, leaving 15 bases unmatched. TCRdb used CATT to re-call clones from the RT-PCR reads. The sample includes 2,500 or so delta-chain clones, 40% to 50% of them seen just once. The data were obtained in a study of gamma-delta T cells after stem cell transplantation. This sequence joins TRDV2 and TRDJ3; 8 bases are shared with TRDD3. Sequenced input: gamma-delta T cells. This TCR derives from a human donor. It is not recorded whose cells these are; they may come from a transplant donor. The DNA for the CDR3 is TGTGCCTGTGACTCCGCTGGACCACTGGGGGCTAGCTCCTGGGACACCCGACAGATGTTTTTC. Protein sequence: CACDSAGPLGASSWDTRQMFF.